These 3 T cell receptor beta chains were all obtained from the same sample, sequenced in a study of cytotoxic CD8 clonotypes in ibrutinib-treated CLL. TCRdb's copy holds only in-frame clones and misses some; the assay was immunoSEQ multiplex PCR. The data hold about 40,000 clones, with under 80% observed a single time. The sequenced sample was PBMCs, obtained at disease progression, from a patient treated with ibrutinib. The source is a human donor with chronic lymphocytic leukemia.

This chain connects TRBV11-2 to TRBJ2-1, with D possibly being TRBD1 or TRBD2 (5 bases each). The length of the CDR3 is 17 residues. V lost 1 base, J lost 4 bases, and 17 bases lay in between. Germline V CDR1 and CDR2: SGHAT, FQNNGV. The CDR3 bases are TGTGCCAGCAGCTTAGTATATGGCAGGGAGATTTACAATGAGCAGTTCTTC. As protein: CASSLVYGREIYNEQFF.

The chain combines TRBV10-3 with TRBJ1-6; tentatively, D is TRBD1 (5 bases). Germline V gene lookup returns CDR1 ENHRY and CDR2 SYGVKD. The length of the CDR3 is 16 residues. Trimming removed 0 bases from V and 7 bases from J, with 13 bases in between. The CDR3 loop is CAISESGVRSNSPLHF. The CDR3 coding sequence is TGTGCCATCAGTGAGTCGGGGGTCCGATCAAATTCACCCCTCCACTTT.

This chain links TRBV4-1 with TRBJ1-3, with D hard to call. V dropped 1 base and J dropped 0 bases, with 7 bases sitting between them. The CDR3 has 15 residues. Germline CDR1 and CDR2: MGHRA and YSYEKL. CDR3 loop: CASSQGIGSGNTIYF. The CDR3 nucleotides read TGCGCCAGCAGCCAAGGCATAGGCTCTGGAAACACCATATATTTT.